This is a list of T cell receptor beta chains from one sample in a study of T-cell memory formation after mild COVID-19. TCRdb re-analysed the 5' RACE reads in MiXCR, keeping a single row per CDR3 protein. The data contain a few hundred thousand distinct CDR3 sequences, less than 20% of them seen just once; the ten biggest clones take up 20% to 25%. Sequencing was performed on PBMCs or a T cell subset sorted from them (not recorded which). The source is a man aged 18 to 29 who had mild COVID-19 (a few samples of this study predate the infection). Cell type and time point are not known. The CDR3 runs from the conserved cysteine through the conserved F or W. D genes are given only for firm matches. Clone size, where shown, is once, few, many, or a class for clones that have expanded.

v_call	d_call	j_call	clone_size	cdr3_length	cdr3_aa	cdr3_nt
TRBV11-2	TRBD1	TRBJ2-1	many	16	CASSLLQGSTYNEQFF	TGTGCCAGCAGCCTGCTACAGGGGAGCACCTACAATGAGCAGTTCTTC
TRBV7-2	-	TRBJ1-1	few	14	CASRGPDTNTEAFF	TGTGCCAGCAGGGGCCCAGACACGAACACTGAAGCTTTCTTT
TRBV29-1	TRBD1	TRBJ2-2	few	15	CSVARDRLNTGELFF	TGCAGCGTTGCTCGGGACAGGCTGAACACCGGGGAGCTGTTTTTT
TRBV4-3	-	TRBJ1-5	few	14	CASSLSDRYQPQHF	TGCGCCAGCAGCCTATCCGACAGATATCAGCCCCAGCATTTT
TRBV12-3/TRBV12-4	TRBD2	TRBJ2-5	-	16	CASSYRLAGNQETQYF	TGTGCCAGCAGCTACCGACTAGCGGGGAACCAAGAGACCCAGTACTTC
TRBV6-2/TRBV6-3	-	TRBJ2-5	many	14	CASSYSTEKETQYF	TGTGCCAGCAGTTACTCGACCGAGAAGGAGACCCAGTACTTC
TRBV7-2	TRBD1	TRBJ1-2	-	12	CASSSTGAGYTF	TGTGCCAGCAGCTCAACAGGGGCTGGCTACACCTTC
TRBV6-2/TRBV6-3	TRBD2	TRBJ2-1	few	18	CASSYSTSGGQSYNEQFF	TGTGCCAGCAGTTACTCTACTAGCGGGGGGCAATCCTACAATGAGCAGTTCTTC
TRBV3-1	-	TRBJ2-1	few	14	CASSPGTEDNEQFF	TGTGCCAGCAGCCCCGGGACTGAAGACAATGAGCAGTTCTTC
TRBV18	TRBD1	TRBJ2-7	few	16	CASSPTGTGGSLEQYF	TGTGCCAGCTCACCAACAGGGACAGGGGGCTCTCTGGAGCAGTACTTC
TRBV14	-	TRBJ2-1	-	20	CASSQEGWDEVLLKYNEQFF	TGTGCCAGCAGCCAAGAGGGTTGGGACGAGGTCCTTCTAAAATACAATGAGCAGTTCTTC
TRBV28	-	TRBJ2-4	-	14	CASSLVGGRHIQYF	TGTGCCAGCAGCTTGGTCGGGGGTCGTCACATTCAGTACTTC
TRBV5-1	-	TRBJ2-4	few	11	CASPGLRSQYF	TGCGCCAGTCCGGGACTCCGTTCACAGTACTTC
TRBV6-1	-	TRBJ2-5	once	10	CATLQETQYF	TGTGCCACGCTCCAAGAGACCCAGTACTTC
TRBV2	TRBD1	TRBJ1-2	-	14	CASRGQQTNYGYTF	TGTGCCAGCAGGGGACAGCAGACTAACTATGGCTACACCTTC
TRBV7-9	-	TRBJ2-3	-	14	CASSLGPTADTQYF	TGTGCCAGCAGCTTAGGGCCGACAGCAGATACGCAGTATTTT
TRBV4-3	TRBD2	TRBJ2-3	few	16	CASSQGGRGAADTQYF	TGCGCCAGCAGCCAAGGCGGGCGGGGGGCCGCGGATACGCAGTATTTT
TRBV6-2/TRBV6-3	-	TRBJ2-7	-	14	CASERGSPSYEQYF	TGTGCCAGCGAGCGCGGCTCCCCCTCCTACGAGCAGTACTTC
TRBV5-4	-	TRBJ1-2	-	13	CASSFEGLYGYTF	TGTGCCAGCAGCTTCGAGGGGCTCTATGGCTACACCTTC
TRBV10-2	TRBD1	TRBJ2-7	few	14	CASNRQGPTYEQYF	TGCGCCAGCAATCGACAGGGGCCTACCTACGAGCAGTACTTC
TRBV7-9	-	TRBJ2-3	few	11	CASSEGEVQYF	TGTGCCAGCAGCGAGGGGGAGGTGCAGTATTTT
TRBV6-2/TRBV6-3	-	TRBJ1-5	-	12	CASSYSGPAQHF	TGTGCCAGCAGTTACTCGGGTCCGGCCCAGCATTTT